The 5 T cell receptor beta chains listed next were all sequenced from one sample in a study of human versus mouse CDR3 diversity and MHC coevolution. TCRdb keeps only in-frame clones here, not all; method: immunoSEQ multiplex PCR. The sample holds 86,000 or so clones, over 85% seen once. The sample taken for sequencing was naive CD4+ T cells from blood. Subset in this sample: CD45RO-negative CD62L-positive naive CD4 T cells. These receptors originate from a person aged 30 to 69 in good health.

The chain links TRBV9 to TRBJ2-1; D possibly corresponds to TRBD2 (7 bases). The V and J ends lost 0 bases and 2 bases respectively, with 12 bases between them. Germline assignment: CDR1 SGDLS and CDR2 YYNGEE. CDR3 length: 16 residues. For the CDR3, the DNA is TGTGCCAGCAGCGTAGCTGGGGGGGGGCCCTACAATGAGCAGTTCTTC. This sequence encodes CASSVAGGGPYNEQFF.

The chain employs TRBV9 and TRBJ2-5; TRBD2 might be the D (6 bases). The J call may be in error: the DNA end matches TRBJ2-7 better. This CDR3 region has 16 residues. Germline V gives CDR1 SGDLS, CDR2 YYNGEE. The CDR3 nucleotides read TGTGCCAGCTACAGCGCGGGACGGAAATTCTCCTACGAGCAGTACTTC. It is translated as CASYSAGRKFSYEQYF.

The chain joins TRBV28 to TRBJ1-5; TRBD1 matches 7 bases. CDR3 size: 15 residues. After removal of 9 bases from V and 3 bases from J, the junction contained 11 bases not matched to a gene. In germline, CDR1 is MDHEN, CDR2 SYDVKM. CDR3: CASKGQDHYNQPQHF. The CDR3 region has the DNA TGTGCCAGTAAAGGACAGGATCATTACAATCAGCCCCAGCATTTT.

The chain links TRBV6-5 to TRBJ2-7; 7 nucleotides line up with TRBD2. Germline-derived CDR1 and CDR2 are MNHEY and SVGAGI. The CDR3 covers 15 residues. J was trimmed by 6 bases and V by 2 bases; bases with no gene match: 10. This CDR3 is CASSYRGVQGTEQYF. CDR3 sequence (DNA): TGTGCCAGCAGTTACCGGGGGGTACAAGGGACCGAGCAGTACTTC.

The gene calls are TRBV6-1 and TRBJ1-1, with TRBD1 as a possible D gene (5 bases). CDR3 size: 14 residues. The germline V and J ends were trimmed by 3 bases and 0 bases, with 8 bases remaining between them. In germline, CDR1 is MNHNS, CDR2 SASEGT. The chain's CDR3 is CASSETVMNTEAFF. The CDR3 nucleotides read TGTGCCAGCAGTGAGACAGTCATGAACACTGAAGCTTTCTTT.